Described below is a single T cell receptor beta chain sequence and its context. The sample comes from a study of neoadjuvant anti-PD-1 for oral cavity cancer. Study in general: Most patients had three to four biweekly doses of 3 mg/kg nivolumab before resection.

Cohort: HPV-negative, locally advanced oral cavity squamous cell carcinoma patients. Data came from immunoSEQ multiplex PCR; TCRdb stores just in-frame clones and leaves some out. The sample includes 75,000 or so clones, approximately 80% of them seen just once. Germline V gene lookup returns CDR1 MNHNY and CDR2 SVGAGI (reference sequence). Trimming removed 6 bases from V and 0 bases from J, with 12 bases in between. The CDR3 is 15 residues long. This chain links TRBV6-6 with TRBJ2-1; D possibly matches TRBD1 or TRBD2 (5 bases each). The source material was PBMCs, sampled before nivolumab (anti-PD-1) treatment. The clonotype comes from a person aged 35-79 years with oral cavity squamous cell carcinoma. Here the CDR3 DNA reads TGTGCCAGCAGACTAGGGGAAAGCTCCTACAATGAGCAGTTCTTC. Residues: CASRLGESSYNEQFF.